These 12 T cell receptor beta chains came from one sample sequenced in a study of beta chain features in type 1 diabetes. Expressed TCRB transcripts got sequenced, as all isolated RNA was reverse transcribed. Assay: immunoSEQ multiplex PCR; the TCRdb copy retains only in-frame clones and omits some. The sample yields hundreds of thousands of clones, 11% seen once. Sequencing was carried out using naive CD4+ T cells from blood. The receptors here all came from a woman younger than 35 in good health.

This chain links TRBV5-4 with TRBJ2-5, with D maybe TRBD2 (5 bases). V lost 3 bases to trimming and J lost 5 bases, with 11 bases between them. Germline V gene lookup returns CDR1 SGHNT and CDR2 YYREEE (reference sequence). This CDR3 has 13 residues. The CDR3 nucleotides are TGTGCCAGCAGCTCGAAGGGAGCGGAGACCCAGTACTTC. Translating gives CASSSKGAETQYF.

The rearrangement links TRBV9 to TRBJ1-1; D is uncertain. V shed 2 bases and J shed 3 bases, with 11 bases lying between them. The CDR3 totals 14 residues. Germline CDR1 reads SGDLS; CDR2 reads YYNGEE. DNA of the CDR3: TGTGCCAGCAGCGTTTCCGGGTGGGACACTGAAGCTTTCTTT. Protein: CASSVSGWDTEAFF. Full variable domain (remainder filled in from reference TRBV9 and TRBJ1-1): DSGVTQTPKHLITATGQRVTLRCSPRSGDLSVYWYQQSLDQGLQFLIQYYNGEERAKGNILERFSAQQFPDLHSELNLSSLELGDSALYFCASSVSGWDTEAFFGQGTRLTVV.

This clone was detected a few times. The CDR3 region is CASSGEPAYEQYF. CDR3 coding DNA: TGTGCCAGCAGCGGGGAGCCAGCCTACGAGCAGTACTTC. The genes are TRBV5-4 and TRBJ2-7; possibly TRBD2 for D (5 bases). V was trimmed by 4 bases and J by 2 bases, leaving 10 bases between them. CDR1 is SGHNT, CDR2 YYREEE, per germline (reference sequence). CDR3 length: 13 residues. The complete variable domain, with remaining parts taken from reference TRBV5-4 and TRBJ2-7, reads ETGVTQSPTHLIKTRGQQVTLRCSSQSGHNTVSWYQQALGQGPQFIFQYYREEENGRGNFPPRFSGLQFPNYSSELNVNALELDDSALYLCASSGEPAYEQYFGPGTRLTVT.

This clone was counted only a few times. DNA for the CDR3: TGTGCCAGCAGCTCTCACAGGGCTGAGCAGTACGTC. Its translation is CASSSHRAEQYV. The chain couples TRBV28 to TRBJ2-7; TRBD1 is a possible D gene (6 bases). This CDR3 comprises 12 residues. Germline V gene lookup returns CDR1 MDHEN and CDR2 SYDVKM. Trimming pared 6 bases from V and 7 bases from J, leaving 13 bases between.

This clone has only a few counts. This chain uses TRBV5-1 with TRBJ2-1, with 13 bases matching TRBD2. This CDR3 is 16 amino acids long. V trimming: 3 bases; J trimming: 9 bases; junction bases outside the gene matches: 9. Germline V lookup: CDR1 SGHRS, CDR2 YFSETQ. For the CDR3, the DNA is TGCGCCAGCAGCTCAGCCGGACTAGCGGGAGTGGGTGAGCAGTTCTTC. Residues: CASSSAGLAGVGEQFF.

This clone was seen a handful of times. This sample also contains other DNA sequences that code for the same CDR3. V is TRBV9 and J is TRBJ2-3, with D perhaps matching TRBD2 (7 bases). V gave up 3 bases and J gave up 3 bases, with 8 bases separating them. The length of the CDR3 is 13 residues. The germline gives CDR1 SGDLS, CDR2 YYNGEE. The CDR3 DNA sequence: TGTGCCAGCAGCGAGGGGGGGACAGATACGCAGTATTTT. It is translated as CASSEGGTDTQYF.

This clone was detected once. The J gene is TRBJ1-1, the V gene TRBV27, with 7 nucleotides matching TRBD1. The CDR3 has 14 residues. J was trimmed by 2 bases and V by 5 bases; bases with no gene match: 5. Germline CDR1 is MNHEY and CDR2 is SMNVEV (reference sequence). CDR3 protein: CASSPHRGNTEAFF. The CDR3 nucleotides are TGTGCCAGCAGTCCTCACAGGGGCAACACTGAAGCTTTCTTT.

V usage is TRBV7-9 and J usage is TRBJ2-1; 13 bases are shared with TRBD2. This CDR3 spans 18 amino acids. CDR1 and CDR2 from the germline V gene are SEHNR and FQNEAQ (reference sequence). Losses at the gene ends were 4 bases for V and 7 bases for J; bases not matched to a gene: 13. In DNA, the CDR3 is TGTGCCAGCAGCTCTAAGAATTCCGGGACTAGCGGGATAAATGAGCAGTTCTTC. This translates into CASSSKNSGTSGINEQFF. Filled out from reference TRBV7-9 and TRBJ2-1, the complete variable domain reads DTGVSQNPRHKITKRGQNVTFRCDPISEHNRLYWYRQTLGQGPEFLTYFQNEAQLEKSRLLSDRFSAERPKGSFSTLEIQRTEQGDSAMYLCASSSKNSGTSGINEQFFGPGTRLTVL.

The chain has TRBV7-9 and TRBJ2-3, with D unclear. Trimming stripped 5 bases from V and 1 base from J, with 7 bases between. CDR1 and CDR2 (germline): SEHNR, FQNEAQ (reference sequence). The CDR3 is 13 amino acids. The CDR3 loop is CASSHYGTDTQYF. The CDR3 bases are TGTGCCAGCAGCCATTATGGCACAGATACGCAGTATTTT.

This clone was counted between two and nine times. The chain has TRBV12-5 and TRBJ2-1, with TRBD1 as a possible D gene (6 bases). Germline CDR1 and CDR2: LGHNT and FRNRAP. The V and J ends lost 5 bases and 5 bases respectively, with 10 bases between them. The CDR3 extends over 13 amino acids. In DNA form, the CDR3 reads TGTGCTAGTGGTGGCTGGGGGCACAATGAGCAGTTCTTC. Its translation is CASGGWGHNEQFF.

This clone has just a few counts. The CDR3 nucleotides are TGCAGCGTTGGGTCCCTCAATGAGCAGTTCTTC. This encodes CSVGSLNEQFF. This chain uses TRBV29-1 with TRBJ2-1; D uncertain. The CDR3 totals 11 residues. The germline CDR1 and CDR2 sequences are SQVTM and ANQGSEA. Trimming stripped 4 bases from V and 6 bases from J, with 7 bases between.

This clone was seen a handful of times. Here the CDR3 reads CASSSQGLNTEAFF. The DNA for the CDR3 is TGCGCCAGCAGCTCTCAGGGGCTGAACACTGAAGCTTTCTTT. The chain recombines TRBV5-1 with TRBJ1-1, with D maybe TRBD1 (6 bases). Germline V gene sequence: CDR1 SGHRS, CDR2 YFSETQ. The CDR3 is 14 residues long. The germline V and J ends were trimmed by 3 bases and 0 bases, with 9 bases remaining between them. The complete variable domain, with remaining parts taken from reference TRBV5-1 and TRBJ1-1, reads KAGVTQTPRYLIKTRGQQVTLSCSPISGHRSVSWYQQTPGQGLQFLFEYFSETQRNKGNFPGRFSGRQFSNSRSEMNVSTLELGDSALYLCASSSQGLNTEAFFGQGTRLTVV.